The subject of this entry is one T cell receptor beta chain. Despite likely unrecorded immune exposures, the donors were nominally healthy at the time of sampling. This CDR3 region has 15 residues. J was trimmed by 2 bases and V by 4 bases; bases with no gene match: 6. Per germline, CDR1 MNHEY and CDR2 SVGAGI. The PCR used 60 Vbeta and 13 Jbeta primers. Data came from immunoSEQ multiplex PCR; TCRdb stores just in-frame clones and leaves some out. The table includes 150,000 to 200,000 clones, roughly 80% detected once. These data originate in a study of cytomegalovirus exposure and HLA in healthy donors.

V usage is TRBV6-5 and J usage is TRBJ2-7; TRBD1 matches at 9 bases. The receptor was isolated from a woman in her forties or fifties in good health and CMV-seropositive. Source material: PBMCs. CDR3: CASSSQTGGAYEQYF. In nucleotides, the CDR3 is TGTGCCAGCAGTTCCCAAACAGGGGGCGCCTACGAGCAGTACTTC.